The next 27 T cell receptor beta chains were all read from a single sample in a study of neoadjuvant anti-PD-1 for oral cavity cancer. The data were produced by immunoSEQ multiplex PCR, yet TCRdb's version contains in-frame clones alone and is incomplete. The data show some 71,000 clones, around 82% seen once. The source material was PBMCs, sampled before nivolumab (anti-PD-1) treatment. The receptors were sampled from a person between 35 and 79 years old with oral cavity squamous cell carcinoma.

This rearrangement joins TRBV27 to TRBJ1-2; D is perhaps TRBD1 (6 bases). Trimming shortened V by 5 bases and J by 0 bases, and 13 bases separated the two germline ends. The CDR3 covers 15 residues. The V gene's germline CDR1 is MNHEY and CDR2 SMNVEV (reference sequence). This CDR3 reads CASSPAGTTNYGYTF. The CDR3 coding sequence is TGTGCCAGCAGTCCAGCCGGGACAACTAACTATGGCTACACCTTC.

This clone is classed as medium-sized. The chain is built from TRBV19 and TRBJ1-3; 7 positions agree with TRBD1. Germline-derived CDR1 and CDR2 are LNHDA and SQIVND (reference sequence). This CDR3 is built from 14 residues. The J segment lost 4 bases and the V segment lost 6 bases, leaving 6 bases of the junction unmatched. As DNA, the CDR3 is TGTGCCAGTAGAACCGGGACAGAAGGAAACACCATATATTTT. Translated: CASRTGTEGNTIYF.

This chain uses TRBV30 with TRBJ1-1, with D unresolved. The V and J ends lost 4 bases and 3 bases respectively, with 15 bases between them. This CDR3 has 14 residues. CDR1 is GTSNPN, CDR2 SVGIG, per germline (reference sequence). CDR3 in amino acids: CAWTVGNSDTEAFF. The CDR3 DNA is TGTGCCTGGACTGTAGGAAATTCGGACACTGAAGCTTTCTTT.

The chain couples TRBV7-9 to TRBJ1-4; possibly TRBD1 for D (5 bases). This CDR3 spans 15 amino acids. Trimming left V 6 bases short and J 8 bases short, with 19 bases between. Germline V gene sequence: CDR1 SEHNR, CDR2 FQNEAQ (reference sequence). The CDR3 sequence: CASSPLGGVREKLFF. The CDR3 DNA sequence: TGTGCCAGCAGTCCCTTGGGGGGGGTTAGGGAAAAACTGTTTTTT.

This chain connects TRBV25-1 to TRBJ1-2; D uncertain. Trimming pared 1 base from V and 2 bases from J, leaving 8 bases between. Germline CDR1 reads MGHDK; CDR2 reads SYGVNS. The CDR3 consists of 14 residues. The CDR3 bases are TGTGCCAGCAGTGAATTAGGGTTCAACTATGGCTACACCTTC. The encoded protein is CASSELGFNYGYTF.

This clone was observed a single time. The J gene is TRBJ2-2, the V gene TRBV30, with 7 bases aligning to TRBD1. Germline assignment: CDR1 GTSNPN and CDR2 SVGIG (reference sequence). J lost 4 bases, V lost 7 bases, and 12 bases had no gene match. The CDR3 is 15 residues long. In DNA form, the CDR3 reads TGTGCCTCCTCAAAAAGGGGGCGGAGCACCGGGGAGCTGTTTTTT. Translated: CASSKRGRSTGELFF.

For the CDR3, the DNA is TGCGCCAGCAGCCAACAGGGACAGGGGGCAGAGACCCAGTACTTC. Encoded protein: CASSQQGQGAETQYF. The chain has TRBV4-1 and TRBJ2-5; 12 positions match TRBD1. CDR1 MGHRA and CDR2 YSYEKL come from the germline V gene. J was trimmed by 4 bases and V by 2 bases; bases with no gene match: 2. The CDR3 extends over 15 amino acids.

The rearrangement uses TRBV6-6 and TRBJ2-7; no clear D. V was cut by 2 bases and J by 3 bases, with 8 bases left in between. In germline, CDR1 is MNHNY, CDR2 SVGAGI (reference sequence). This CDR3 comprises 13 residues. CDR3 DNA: TGTGCCAGCAGTTACAGCAGACACTACGAGCAGTACTTC. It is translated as CASSYSRHYEQYF.

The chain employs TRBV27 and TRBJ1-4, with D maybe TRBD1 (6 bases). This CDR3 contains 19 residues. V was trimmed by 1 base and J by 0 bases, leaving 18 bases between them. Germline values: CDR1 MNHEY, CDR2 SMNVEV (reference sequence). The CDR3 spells CASSLYAPEGVATNEKLFF. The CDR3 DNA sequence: TGTGCCAGCAGTTTATATGCCCCCGAGGGGGTTGCAACTAATGAAAAACTGTTTTTT.

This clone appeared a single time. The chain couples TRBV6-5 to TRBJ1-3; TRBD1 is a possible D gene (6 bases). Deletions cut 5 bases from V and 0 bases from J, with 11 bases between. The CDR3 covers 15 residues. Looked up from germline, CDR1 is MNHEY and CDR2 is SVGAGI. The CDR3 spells CASSHRTVSGNTIYF. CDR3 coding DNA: TGTGCCAGCAGTCACCGGACAGTCTCTGGAAACACCATATATTTT.

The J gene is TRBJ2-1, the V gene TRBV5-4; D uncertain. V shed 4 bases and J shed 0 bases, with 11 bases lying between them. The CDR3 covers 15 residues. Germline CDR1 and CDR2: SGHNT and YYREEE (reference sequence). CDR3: CASSHDGSSYNEQFF. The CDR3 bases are TGTGCCAGCAGCCACGACGGAAGCTCCTACAATGAGCAGTTCTTC.

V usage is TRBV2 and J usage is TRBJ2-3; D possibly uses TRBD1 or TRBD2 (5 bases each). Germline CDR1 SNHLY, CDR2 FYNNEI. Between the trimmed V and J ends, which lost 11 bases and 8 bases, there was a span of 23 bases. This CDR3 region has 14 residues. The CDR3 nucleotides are TGTGCCTCTCTGGCCGGGGAACAGGCCGGTACGCAGTATTTT. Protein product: CASLAGEQAGTQYF.

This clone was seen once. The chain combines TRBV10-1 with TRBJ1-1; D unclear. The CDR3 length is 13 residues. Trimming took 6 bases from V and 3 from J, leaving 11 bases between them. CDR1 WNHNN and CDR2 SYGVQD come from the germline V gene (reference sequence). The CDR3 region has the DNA TGCGCCAGCAGAGTAAGTGAGGACACTGAAGCTTTCTTT. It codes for CASRVSEDTEAFF.

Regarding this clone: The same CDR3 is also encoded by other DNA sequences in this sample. The CDR3 coding sequence is TGCGCCAGCAGCTTGGTAGGGGGCTACTCTGGAAACACCATATATTTT. Translating gives CASSLVGGYSGNTIYF. The genes are TRBV5-1 and TRBJ1-3, with 7 bases lining up with TRBD1. J gave up 0 bases and V 0 bases, and 3 bases lay outside the gene matches. The CDR3 is 16 residues long. CDR1 is SGHRS, CDR2 YFSETQ, per germline.

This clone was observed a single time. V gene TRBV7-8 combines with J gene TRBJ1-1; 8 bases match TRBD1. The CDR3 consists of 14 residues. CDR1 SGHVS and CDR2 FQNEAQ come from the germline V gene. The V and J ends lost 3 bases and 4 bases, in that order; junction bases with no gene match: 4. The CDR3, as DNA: TGTGCCAGCAGCTTCAGGACAGGGTCCACTGAAGCTTTCTTT. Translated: CASSFRTGSTEAFF.

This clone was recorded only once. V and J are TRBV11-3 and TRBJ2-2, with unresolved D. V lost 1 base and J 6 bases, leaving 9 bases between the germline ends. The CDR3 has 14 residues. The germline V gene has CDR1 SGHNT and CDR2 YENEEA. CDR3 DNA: TGTGCCAGCAGCTTAGTCGGCGGACCCGGGGAGCTGTTTTTT. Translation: CASSLVGGPGELFF.

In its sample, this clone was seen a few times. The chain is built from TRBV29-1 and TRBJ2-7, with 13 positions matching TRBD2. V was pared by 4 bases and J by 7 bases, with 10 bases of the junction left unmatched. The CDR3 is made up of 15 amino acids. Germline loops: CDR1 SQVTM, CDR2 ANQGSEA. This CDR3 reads CSVGPRTSGRNEQYF. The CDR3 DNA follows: TGCAGCGTTGGTCCTCGGACTAGCGGGAGAAATGAGCAGTACTTC.

The chain's CDR3 is CASSPVPGQGTYEQYF. CDR3 in DNA: TGTGCCAGCAGTCCCGTCCCGGGACAGGGAACCTACGAGCAGTACTTC. The chain employs TRBV27 and TRBJ2-7; TRBD1 matches 9 bases. Germline-derived CDR1 and CDR2 are MNHEY and SMNVEV (reference sequence). After removal of 5 bases from V and 2 bases from J, the junction contained 10 bases not matched to a gene. The CDR3 extends over 16 amino acids.

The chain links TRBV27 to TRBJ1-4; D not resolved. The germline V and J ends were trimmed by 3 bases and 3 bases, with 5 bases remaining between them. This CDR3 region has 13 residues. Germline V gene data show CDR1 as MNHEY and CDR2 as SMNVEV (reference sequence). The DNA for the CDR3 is TGTGCCAGCAGTTTTAGGTCTAATGAAAAACTGTTTTTT. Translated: CASSFRSNEKLFF.

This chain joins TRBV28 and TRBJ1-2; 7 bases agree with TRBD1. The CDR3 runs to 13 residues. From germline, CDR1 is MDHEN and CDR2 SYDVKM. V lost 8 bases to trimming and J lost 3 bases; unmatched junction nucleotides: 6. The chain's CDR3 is CASRQGLDYGYTF. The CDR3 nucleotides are TGTGCCAGCCGACAGGGTTTAGACTATGGCTACACCTTC.

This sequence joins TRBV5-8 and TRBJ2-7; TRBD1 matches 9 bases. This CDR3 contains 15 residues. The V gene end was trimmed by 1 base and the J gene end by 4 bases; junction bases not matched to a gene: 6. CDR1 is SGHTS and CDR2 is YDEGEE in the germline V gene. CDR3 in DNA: TGTGCCAGCAGCTTGTATCTGGACAGGGGATACGAGCAGTACTTC. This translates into CASSLYLDRGYEQYF.

DNA for the CDR3: TGTGCCAGCAGCCGGGGAGGGGGGTCGAGGGATGAGCAGTTCTTC. Encoded protein: CASSRGGGSRDEQFF. The J gene is TRBJ2-1, the V gene TRBV5-4; maybe TRBD2 (7 bases). Germline V gives CDR1 SGHNT, CDR2 YYREEE (reference sequence). V was clipped by 4 bases and J by 8 bases, with 19 bases between them. This CDR3 has 15 residues.

The CDR3 spells CASSLRTALRSGEQYF. As DNA, the CDR3 is TGCGCCAGCAGCTTGCGTACAGCCCTTCGTTCTGGCGAGCAGTACTTC. The rearrangement uses TRBV5-1 and TRBJ2-7; D is ambiguous. Germline values: CDR1 SGHRS, CDR2 YFSETQ. V lost 1 base to trimming and J lost 6 bases, with 20 bases between them. The CDR3 sequence is 16 residues long.

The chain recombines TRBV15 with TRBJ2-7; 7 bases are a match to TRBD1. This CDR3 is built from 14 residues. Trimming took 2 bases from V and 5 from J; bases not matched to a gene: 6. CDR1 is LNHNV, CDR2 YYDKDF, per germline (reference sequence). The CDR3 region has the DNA TGTGCCACCAGCAGATGGGTTCAGGGGGACGAGCAGTACTTC. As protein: CATSRWVQGDEQYF.

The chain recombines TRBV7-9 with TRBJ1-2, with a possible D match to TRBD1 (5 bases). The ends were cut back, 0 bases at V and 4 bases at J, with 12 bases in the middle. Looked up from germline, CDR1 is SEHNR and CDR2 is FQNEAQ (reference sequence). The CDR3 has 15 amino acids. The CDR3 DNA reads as TGTGCCAGCAGCTTAGCCTATAGGGGCTCCTATGGCTACACCTTC. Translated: CASSLAYRGSYGYTF.

DNA for the CDR3: TGTGCCTGGACCTCCTCACAGCGGGAGTATAGGCTGGGAGGGGCCAACGTCCTGACTTTC. Protein sequence: CAWTSSQREYRLGGANVLTF. V gene TRBV30 combines with J gene TRBJ2-6; 8 nucleotides agree with TRBD2. CDR1 is GTSNPN, CDR2 SVGIG, per germline (reference sequence). The CDR3 totals 20 residues. Trimming took 4 bases from V and 4 from J; bases not matched to a gene: 21. Combining the CDR3 with reference TRBV30 and TRBJ2-6 gives the whole variable domain SQTIHQWPATLVQPVGSPLSLECTVEGTSNPNLYWYRQAAGRGLQLLFYSVGIGQISSEVPQNLSASRPQDRQFILSSKKLLLSDSGFYLCAWTSSQREYRLGGANVLTFGAGSRLTVL.

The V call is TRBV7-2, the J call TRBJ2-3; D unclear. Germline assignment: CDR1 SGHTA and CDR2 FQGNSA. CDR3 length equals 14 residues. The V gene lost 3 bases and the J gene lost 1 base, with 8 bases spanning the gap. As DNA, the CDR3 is TGTGCCAGCAGCTTCCAGCTAGGCACAGATACGCAGTATTTT. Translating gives CASSFQLGTDTQYF.